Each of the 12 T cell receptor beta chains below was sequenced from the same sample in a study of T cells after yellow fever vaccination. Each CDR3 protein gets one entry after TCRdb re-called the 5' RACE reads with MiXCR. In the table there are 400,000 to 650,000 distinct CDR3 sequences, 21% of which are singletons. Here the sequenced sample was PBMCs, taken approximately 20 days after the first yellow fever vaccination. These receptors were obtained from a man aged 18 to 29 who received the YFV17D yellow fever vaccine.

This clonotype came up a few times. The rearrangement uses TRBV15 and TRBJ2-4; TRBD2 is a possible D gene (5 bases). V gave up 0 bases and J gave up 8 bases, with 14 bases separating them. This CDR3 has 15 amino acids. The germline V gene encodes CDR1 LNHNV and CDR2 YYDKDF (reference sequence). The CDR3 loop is CATSREWVTEDIQYF. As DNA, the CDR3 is TGTGCCACCAGCAGAGAATGGGTAACGGAGGACATTCAGTACTTC.

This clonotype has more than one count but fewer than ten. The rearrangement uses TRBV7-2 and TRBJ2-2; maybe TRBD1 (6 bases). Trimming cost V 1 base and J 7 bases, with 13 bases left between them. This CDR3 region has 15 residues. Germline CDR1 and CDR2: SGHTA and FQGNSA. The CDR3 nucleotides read TGTGCCAGCAGCTTAGTGGGACAAAGTTTCGGGGAGCTGTTTTTT. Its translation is CASSLVGQSFGELFF.

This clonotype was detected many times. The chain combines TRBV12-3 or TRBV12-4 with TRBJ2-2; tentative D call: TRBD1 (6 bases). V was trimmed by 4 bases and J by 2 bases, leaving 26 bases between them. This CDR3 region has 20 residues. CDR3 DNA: TGTGCCAGCAGTTCTCATAGGTGGGGGACACCCATGGAAAACACCGGGGAGCTGTTTTTT. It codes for CASSSHRWGTPMENTGELFF.

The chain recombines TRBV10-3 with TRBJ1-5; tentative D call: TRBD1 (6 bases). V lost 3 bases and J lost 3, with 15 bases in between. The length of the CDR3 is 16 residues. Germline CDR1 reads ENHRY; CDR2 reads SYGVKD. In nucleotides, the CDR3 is TGTGCCATCAGTGATCAGGGGATTGTTGACAATCAGCCCCAGCATTTT. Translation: CAISDQGIVDNQPQHF.

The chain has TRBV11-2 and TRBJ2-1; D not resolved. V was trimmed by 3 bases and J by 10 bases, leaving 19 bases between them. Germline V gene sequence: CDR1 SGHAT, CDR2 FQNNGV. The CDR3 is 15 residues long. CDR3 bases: TGTGCCAGCAGCTTGACGTACTCTAATCCTCCAGAGCAGTTCTTC. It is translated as CASSLTYSNPPEQFF.

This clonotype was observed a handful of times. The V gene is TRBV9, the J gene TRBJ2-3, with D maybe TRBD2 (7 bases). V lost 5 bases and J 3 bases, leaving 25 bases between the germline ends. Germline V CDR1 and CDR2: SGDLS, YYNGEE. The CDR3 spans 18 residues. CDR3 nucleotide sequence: TGTGCCAGCAGTTTACCCGCCGCGGGGGCCTCCGGGACAGATACGCAGTATTTT. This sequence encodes CASSLPAAGASGTDTQYF.

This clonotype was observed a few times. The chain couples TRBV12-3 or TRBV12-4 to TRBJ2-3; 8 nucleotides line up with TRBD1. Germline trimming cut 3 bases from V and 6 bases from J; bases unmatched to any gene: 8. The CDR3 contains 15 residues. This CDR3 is CASSLRTGLLDTQYF. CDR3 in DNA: TGTGCCAGCAGTTTGAGGACAGGGCTGTTGGATACGCAGTATTTT.

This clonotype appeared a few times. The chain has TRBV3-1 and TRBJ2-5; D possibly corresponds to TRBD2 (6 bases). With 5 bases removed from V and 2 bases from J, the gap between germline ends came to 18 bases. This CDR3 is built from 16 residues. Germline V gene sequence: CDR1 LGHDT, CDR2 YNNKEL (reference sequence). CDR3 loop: CASSTPQRATQETQYF. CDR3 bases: TGTGCCAGCAGCACCCCGCAGCGGGCGACTCAAGAGACCCAGTACTTC.

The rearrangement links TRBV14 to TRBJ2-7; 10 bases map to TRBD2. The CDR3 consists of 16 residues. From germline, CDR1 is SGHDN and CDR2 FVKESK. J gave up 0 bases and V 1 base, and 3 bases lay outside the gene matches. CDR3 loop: CASSQAGLAISYEQYV. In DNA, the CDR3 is TGTGCCAGCAGCCAAGCGGGACTAGCGATCTCCTACGAGCAGTACGTC.

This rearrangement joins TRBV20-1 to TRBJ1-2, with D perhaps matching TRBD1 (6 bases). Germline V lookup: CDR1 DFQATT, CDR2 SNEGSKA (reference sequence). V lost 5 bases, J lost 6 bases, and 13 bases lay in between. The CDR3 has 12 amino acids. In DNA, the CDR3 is TGCAGTGCTCTCCAGGGGAGAGATGGCTACACCTTC. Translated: CSALQGRDGYTF.

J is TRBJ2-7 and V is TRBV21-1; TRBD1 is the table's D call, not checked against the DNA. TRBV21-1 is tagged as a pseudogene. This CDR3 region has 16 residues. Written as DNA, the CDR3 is TGTGCCAGCAGCAATCGTGGGCAGCCCCTATCCTACGAGCAGTACGTC. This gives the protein CASSNRGQPLSYEQYV.

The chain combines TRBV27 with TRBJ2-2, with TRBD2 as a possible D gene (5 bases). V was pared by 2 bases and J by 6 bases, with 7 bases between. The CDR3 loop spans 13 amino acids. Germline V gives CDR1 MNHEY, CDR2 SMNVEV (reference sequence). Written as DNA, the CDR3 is TGTGCCAGCAGTTTAAGGAGGTCCGGGGAGCTGTTTTTT. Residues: CASSLRRSGELFF.